This is a list of T cell receptor beta chains from one sample in a study of PD-L1 blockade in urothelial cancer. Sequencing used immunoSEQ multiplex PCR; TCRdb keeps in-frame clones, though not all of them. The sample includes about 87,000 clones, about 83% of them seen just once. This specimen was PBMCs, taken around atezolizumab (anti-PD-L1) treatment. The source is a man between 60 and 70 years old with urothelial cancer. Each CDR3 is given with its conserved first and last residue. The D gene is left open where the match is weak. A row's size may be missing; if present it is once, few, many or a size class.

V	size	length	J	D	CDR3	DNA
TRBV10-3	NA	13	TRBJ2-7	NA	CAISADSNYGQYF	TGTGCCATCAGTGCTGACAGTAACTACGGGCAGTACTTC
TRBV23-1	NA	23	TRBJ1-4	TRBD1	CASSQSLLQGALGEGSGGEKLFF	TGCGCCAGCAGTCAATCACTCCTACAGGGGGCGCTTGGAGAAGGGTCTGGGGGCGAAAAACTGTTTTTT
TRBV19	NA	14	TRBJ2-7	NA	CASSRRDGLGEQYF	TGTGCCAGTAGTAGGAGGGACGGCCTCGGCGAGCAGTACTTC
TRBV6-5	NA	15	TRBJ1-5	TRBD1	CASSYGTGGPQPQHF	TGTGCCAGCAGTTACGGGACAGGGGGCCCTCAGCCCCAGCATTTT
TRBV7-2	NA	14	TRBJ2-5	NA	CASSLLTRQETQYF	TGTGCCAGCAGCTTATTGACTAGGCAAGAGACCCAGTACTTC
TRBV4-1	NA	14	TRBJ2-3	TRBD2	CASSHPGRADTQYF	TGCGCCAGCAGCCATCCCGGGAGGGCAGATACGCAGTATTTT
TRBV7-2	NA	15	TRBJ2-7	NA	CASSLDRRVTYEQYF	TGTGCCAGCAGCTTAGATCGGAGGGTTACCTACGAGCAGTACTTC
TRBV5-6	NA	13	TRBJ2-5	NA	CASNQGQEETQYF	TGTGCCAGCAATCAGGGCCAGGAAGAGACCCAGTACTTC
TRBV6-5	NA	16	TRBJ2-2	NA	CASSYGAGTNTGELFF	TGTGCCAGCAGTTACGGGGCGGGAACGAACACCGGGGAGCTGTTTTTT
TRBV5-1	few	14	TRBJ2-7	NA	CASSLTGPSYEQYF	TGCGCCAGCAGCTTGACAGGGCCCTCCTACGAGCAGTACTTC
TRBV5-4	NA	15	TRBJ2-1	TRBD2	CASSSGLVSSNEQFF	TGTGCCAGCAGCTCAGGACTAGTCAGTTCCAATGAGCAGTTCTTC
TRBV5-1	NA	15	TRBJ1-4	TRBD1	CASSSTGGYGEKLFF	TGCGCCAGCAGCTCAACAGGGGGCTACGGGGAAAAACTGTTTTTT
TRBV28	NA	14	TRBJ2-7	TRBD2	CASRRERISYEQYF	TGTGCCAGCAGGCGGGAGCGGATCTCCTACGAGCAGTACTTC
TRBV5-6	NA	16	TRBJ2-6	TRBD1	CATRGDRGSGANVLTF	TGTGCCACTCGGGGGGACAGGGGTTCTGGGGCCAACGTCCTGACTTTC
TRBV30	NA	12	TRBJ1-2	NA	CAWTTGNYGYTF	TGTGCCTGGACAACAGGGAACTATGGCTACACCTTC
TRBV2	NA	15	TRBJ2-1	TRBD2	CASSDASGMVNEQFF	TGTGCCAGCAGTGATGCGAGCGGGATGGTCAATGAGCAGTTCTTC
TRBV4-1	NA	17	TRBJ1-4	NA	CASSPAGYGATNEKLFF	TGCGCCAGCAGCCCAGCAGGGTACGGTGCAACTAATGAAAAACTGTTTTTT
TRBV28	NA	15	TRBJ1-5	TRBD1	CASSSSGGRNQPQHF	TGTGCCAGCAGTTCTTCAGGGGGCCGCAATCAGCCCCAGCATTTT
TRBV5-1	once	18	TRBJ2-1	TRBD2	CASSAGLAGARSHNEQFF	TGCGCCAGCAGCGCGGGACTAGCGGGAGCCCGCTCCCACAATGAGCAGTTCTTC
TRBV5-6	NA	17	TRBJ2-7	TRBD2	CASSLESLAGSFYEQYF	TGTGCCAGCAGCTTGGAATCCCTAGCGGGGAGTTTCTACGAGCAGTACTTC
TRBV10-1	NA	15	TRBJ2-3	TRBD2	CASGSGRASTDTQYF	TGCGCCAGCGGTAGCGGGAGGGCCAGCACAGATACGCAGTATTTT
TRBV10-3	NA	15	TRBJ1-4	TRBD1	CAISEGQGTNEKLFF	TGTGCCATCAGTGAGGGACAGGGTACTAATGAAAAACTGTTTTTT
TRBV9	few	17	TRBJ2-5	TRBD2	CASSVEAGGGGKETQYF	TGTGCCAGCAGCGTGGAAGCGGGGGGCGGTGGGAAAGAGACCCAGTACTTC
TRBV5-4	NA	15	TRBJ2-1	TRBD2	CASSLTSGPLNEQFF	TGTGCCAGCAGCTTGACTAGCGGGCCTCTCAATGAGCAGTTCTTC
TRBV4-2	NA	19	TRBJ2-6	TRBD1	CASSQDAGTGFSGANVLTF	TGTGCCAGCAGCCAAGATGCGGGGACAGGGTTCTCTGGGGCCAACGTCCTGACTTTC
TRBV28	NA	12	TRBJ2-3	TRBD2	CASSLLAGQGYF	TGTGCCAGCAGTCTATTAGCGGGGCAGGGGTATTTT
TRBV6-6	NA	15	TRBJ2-5	NA	CASSINRDKEETQYF	TGTGCCAGCAGTATAAACCGGGACAAGGAAGAGACCCAGTACTTC
TRBV7-3	NA	12	TRBJ1-1	NA	CASSSQGTEAFF	TGTGCCAGCAGCAGCCAGGGCACTGAAGCTTTCTTT
TRBV28	NA	15	TRBJ2-7	NA	CASTPWSGGSYEQYF	TGTGCCAGCACCCCATGGTCGGGTGGCTCCTACGAGCAGTACTTC
TRBV5-1	once	14	TRBJ1-3	NA	CASSLGQEANTIYF	TGCGCCAGCAGCTTGGGACAGGAGGCAAACACCATATATTTT
TRBV6-6	NA	15	TRBJ2-7	TRBD1	CASSYWGQGAGEQYF	TGTGCCAGCAGTTACTGGGGACAGGGGGCGGGCGAGCAGTACTTC
TRBV5-1	NA	12	TRBJ2-7	NA	CASSLDTYEQYF	TGCGCCAGCAGCTTGGATACCTACGAGCAGTACTTC
TRBV29-1	NA	14	TRBJ2-5	NA	CSVISSGNQETQYF	TGCAGCGTTATAAGTTCAGGGAACCAAGAGACCCAGTACTTC
TRBV5-5	NA	12	TRBJ1-2	NA	CASSRTTGQGTF	TGTGCCAGCAGCCGAACAACAGGGCAGGGCACCTTC
TRBV2	NA	13	TRBJ2-3	NA	CASSWTGGDTQYF	TGTGCCAGCAGTTGGACCGGGGGAGATACGCAGTATTTT
TRBV6-5	NA	14	TRBJ2-2	TRBD1	CASSLGQVTGELFF	TGTGCCAGCAGCCTGGGACAGGTCACCGGGGAGCTGTTTTTT
TRBV9	NA	15	TRBJ2-3	TRBD2	CASSVRGGGTDTQYF	TGTGCCAGCAGCGTCCGGGGGGGCGGCACAGATACGCAGTATTTT
TRBV4-3	NA	17	TRBJ2-7	TRBD2	CASSQVLTSGGPYEQYF	TGCGCCAGCAGCCAAGTTTTGACTAGCGGGGGGCCCTACGAGCAGTACTTC
TRBV4-1	NA	15	TRBJ2-7	TRBD1	CASSLGTESSYEQYF	TGCGCCAGCAGCCTCGGGACAGAATCTTCCTACGAGCAGTACTTC
TRBV7-2	NA	15	TRBJ2-1	NA	CASSWGGGIYNEQFF	TGTGCCAGCAGCTGGGGTGGCGGGATCTACAATGAGCAGTTCTTC
TRBV7-2	NA	16	TRBJ2-5	TRBD2	CASSRVLAGSGETQYF	TGTGCCAGCAGCCGGGTACTAGCGGGTTCCGGAGAGACCCAGTACTTC
TRBV7-9	few	14	TRBJ2-3	TRBD1	CASSNRGPRDTQYF	TGTGCCAGCAGCAACAGGGGGCCACGGGATACGCAGTATTTT